This TCR beta chain stems from a study of monozygotic twins with inflammatory bowel disease. Study conclusions and caveats: Varied immunosuppressive treatments among patients may have increased repertoire variability. Versus healthy twins, IBD patients showed fewer clonotypes shared with others, especially with disease activity. Distinguishing T cell subtypes was not possible.

The CDR3 covers 15 residues. Germline loops: CDR1 SGHTA, CDR2 FQGTGA. With respect to this clonotype: Its antigen is currently unknown.

TCRdb re-called the 5' RACE reads; every CDR3 protein appears as one record, without DNA. The sample holds some 170,000 distinct CDR3 sequences. This receptor was taken from a human donor with ulcerative colitis or Crohn's disease, or a healthy co-twin of an affected twin (not recorded which). The chain carries TRBV7-3 and TRBJ2-1; lacking DNA, the TRBD2 call made by TCRdb goes unchecked. What was sequenced was blood. The CDR3 is CASSSIAGTGNEQFF. Variable domain in full (rest from reference TRBV7-3 and TRBJ2-1): GAGVSQTPSNKVTEKGKYVELRCDPISGHTALYWYRQSLGQGPEFLIYFQGTGAADDSGLPNDRFFAVRPEGSVSTLKIQRTERGDSAVYLCASSSIAGTGNEQFFGPGTRLTVL.